This T cell receptor (beta chain) was observed in a study of blood T cell dynamics during melanoma immunotherapy. J lost 5 bases, V lost 3 bases, and 14 bases had no gene match. The CDR3 loop spans 20 amino acids. In germline, CDR1 is SGDLS, CDR2 YYNGEE. A fixed DNA input of about 0.35 ug was used per bulk PBMC sample. Only in-frame clones appear in the TCRdb table, and some are missing; sequencing was by immunoSEQ multiplex PCR. This sample yields approximately 17,000 clones, of which roughly 92% are seen a single time; 1.5% to 2% belongs to the top ten. About this clone: Its antigen is still unknown.

Time point reported: pre-treatment baseline. Blood was drawn before treatment and at week 3 after checkpoint blockade. General study points: Whether repertoire-driving clones were melanoma-specific could not be determined.

This sample comprised blood, obtained from a patient treated with checkpoint blockade. This sequence was found in a human donor with melanoma. The J gene is TRBJ2-2, the V gene TRBV9; 15 bases line up with TRBD2. CDR3 protein: CASSGQGRTSGRVLTGELFF. In DNA form, the CDR3 reads TGTGCCAGCAGCGGACAGGGCCGGACTAGCGGGAGGGTACTTACCGGGGAGCTGTTTTTT. Variable domain in full (rest from reference TRBV9 and TRBJ2-2): DSGVTQTPKHLITATGQRVTLRCSPRSGDLSVYWYQQSLDQGLQFLIQYYNGEERAKGNILERFSAQQFPDLHSELNLSSLELGDSALYFCASSGQGRTSGRVLTGELFFGEGSRLTVL.